Listed here is a single T cell receptor (beta chain). Its specificity is unknown. Free of recent acute infections or vaccinations, the donors were healthy HIV-negative adults. The data belong to a study of shared clonotypes between healthy human individuals. Study conclusions and caveats: Sorted-subset samples were not fully sequenced, rarefaction indicated.

In replicate PCRs of sorted subsets, roughly 200 ng DNA, tens of thousands of T cell genomes, was used. Profiling relied on immunoSEQ multiplex PCR, and the TCRdb table lists in-frame clones only, not all of them. The sample lists roughly 2,500,000 clones, roughly 93% occurring once. The V gene's germline CDR1 is SGHTA and CDR2 FQGNSA. V was trimmed by 5 bases and J by 5 bases, leaving 16 bases between them. The CDR3 spans 14 residues. The chain employs TRBV7-2 and TRBJ2-7; D is perhaps TRBD1 or TRBD2 (7 bases each). The sequence derives from a man aged 18 to 30 in good health. Some clones in this sample may be carry-over from other donors' samples. Sequencing was done on a sample of naive CD4+ T cells from PBMCs. Regarding subset: CD45RA+ positively selected. Here the CDR3 DNA reads TGTGCCAGCAGCCTAAACAGGGGAGGGGACGAGCAGTACTTC. This encodes CASSLNRGGDEQYF. Full variable domain (rest looked up from reference TRBV7-2 and TRBJ2-7): GAGVSQSPSNKVTEKGKDVELRCDPISGHTALYWYRQSLGQGLEFLIYFQGNSAPDKSGLPSDRFSAERTGGSVSTLTIQRTQQEDSAVYLCASSLNRGGDEQYFGPGTRLTVT.